A selection of T cell receptor beta chains follows, all from one sample in a study of breast tumors, draining lymph nodes, adjacent tissues. One entry per CDR3 protein, called by TCRdb with MiXCR from the multiplex PCR reads. This sample carries 130,000 or so distinct CDR3 sequences, less than 25% of them seen once, and the ten largest clones take roughly 2%. The material sequenced was axillary lymph node tissue. The receptors come from a female donor with breast cancer. Some clones in this sample may be carry-over from other donors' samples. Both conserved end residues are part of each CDR3. D genes are given only for firm matches. Size values are once, few and many counts, or a class for expanded clones, and some rows have none.

clone size	V gene	D gene	J gene	CDR3 length	CDR3 DNA	CDR3 protein
many	TRBV2	-	TRBJ1-5	13	TGTGCCATCTCCAGTACCAGCAATCAGCCCCAGCATTTT	CAISSTSNQPQHF
few	TRBV19	-	TRBJ1-2	17	TGTGCCAGTAGACAATTGGGTGTGGTGAGGGAAACGTATGGCTACACCTTC	CASRQLGVVRETYGYTF
many	TRBV6-1	TRBD1	TRBJ1-2	14	TGTTCCACCGCGGGACAGGGATCGCGGTATGGCTACACCTTC	CSTAGQGSRYGYTF
few	TRBV12-3/TRBV12-4	-	TRBJ1-1	13	TGTGCCAGCAGGGGGGACTCAGCCACTGAAGCTTTCTTT	CASRGDSATEAFF
many	TRBV10-3	TRBD2	TRBJ2-2	14	TGTGCCGTTCAACAGCGGGAGCCATCGGGGGAGCTGTTTTTT	CAVQQREPSGELFF
many	TRBV5-5	-	TRBJ2-2	15	TGTGCCAGCAGCGTACAGGGTCGGAACACCGGGGAGCTGTTTTTT	CASSVQGRNTGELFF
few	TRBV25-1	TRBD2	TRBJ2-2	19	TGTGCCAGCAGTGAATATCGGATAGCGGGAGGCGCCAACACCGGGGAGCTGTTTTTT	CASSEYRIAGGANTGELFF
few	TRBV3-1	TRBD1	TRBJ2-3	17	TGTGCCAGCAGCCGACTTCCAGGGGGCGCGAGGCCAGATACGCAGTATTTT	CASSRLPGGARPDTQYF
many	TRBV11-2	-	TRBJ2-7	15	TGTGCCAGCACTAGAGACGCGGGTAGCTCCTACGAGCAGTACTTC	CASTRDAGSSYEQYF
few	TRBV19	TRBD1	TRBJ1-2	18	TGTGCCAGTAGTATTTTTGCTGACAGGGGGCTTGTAGACTATGGCTACACCTTC	CASSIFADRGLVDYGYTF
many	TRBV28	TRBD2	TRBJ2-7	17	TGTGCCAGCAGGTCCCTCCAGACTAGCGGGAGGGCCCACGAGCAGTACTTC	CASRSLQTSGRAHEQYF
many	TRBV7-8	TRBD2	TRBJ2-3	18	TGTGCCAGCAGACCCCTTCCCGGGACTAGCGGGCCGCCGGATACGCAGTATTTT	CASRPLPGTSGPPDTQYF
-	TRBV18	-	TRBJ1-1	18	TGTGCCAGCTCACCAGATTCGTCCGGTCCCTGGAGGAACACTGAAGCTTTCTTT	CASSPDSSGPWRNTEAFF
many	TRBV5-6	TRBD1	TRBJ1-5	17	TGTGCCAGCAGCTTGGGGCAGGGGGTCTATAGCAATCAGCCCCAGCATTTT	CASSLGQGVYSNQPQHF
few	TRBV5-1	-	TRBJ2-2	16	TGCGCCAGCAGCTTTTCGGCGGTGACAGGCACCGGGGAGCTGTTTTTT	CASSFSAVTGTGELFF
many	TRBV6-6	-	TRBJ1-4	15	TGTGCCACCACCCGGGAGTTCGCAACTAATGAAAAACTGTTTTTT	CATTREFATNEKLFF
many	TRBV18	-	TRBJ2-1	15	TGTGCCAGCTCACCAGAGGGGCTGTCCTACAATGAGCAGTTCTTC	CASSPEGLSYNEQFF
few	TRBV28	TRBD1	TRBJ2-5	15	TGTGCCAGCAGTTTATGGACAGGGGGCCGAGAGACCCAGTACTTC	CASSLWTGGRETQYF
few	TRBV5-1	-	TRBJ1-5	15	TGCGCCAGCAGCTCGACAGGAGATAGCAATCAGCCCCAGCATTTT	CASSSTGDSNQPQHF
many	TRBV4-1	-	TRBJ1-3	15	TGCGCCAGCAGCCAAGATGAGGGGCTAGGAAACACCATATATTTT	CASSQDEGLGNTIYF
many	TRBV7-3	TRBD2	TRBJ2-7	15	TGTGCCAGCAGCTTAAAAGCGGGAGGGCCCTACGAGCAGTACTTC	CASSLKAGGPYEQYF
many	TRBV10-3	-	TRBJ2-1	14	TGTGCCATCAGGGGTACTAGCGGGACAGGGGAGCAGTTCTTC	CAIRGTSGTGEQFF
many	TRBV29-1	TRBD2	TRBJ2-3	13	TGCAGCGTTCTAGCGGAAAGCACAGATACGCAGTATTTT	CSVLAESTDTQYF
many	TRBV2	-	TRBJ2-6	15	TGTGCCAGCAGTGCAGGGAGCTCTGGGGCCAACGTCCTGACTTTC	CASSAGSSGANVLTF
many	TRBV7-9	-	TRBJ2-3	13	TGTGCCAGCAGCCCACTAAGCACAGATACGCAGTATTTT	CASSPLSTDTQYF
many	TRBV20-1	-	TRBJ1-2	12	TGCAGTGCTGCCGGACGGAACTATGGCTACACCTTC	CSAAGRNYGYTF
many	TRBV7-7	TRBD2	TRBJ2-1	19	TGTGCTAGCAGCCCAGGGACTAGCGGGAGTTTGAACCCCTACAATGAGCAGTTCTTC	CASSPGTSGSLNPYNEQFF
many	TRBV28	TRBD1	TRBJ2-5	18	TGTGCCAGCAGTTTTCTACTTCCGGGACAGGGGGCGGCGGAGACCCAGTACTTC	CASSFLLPGQGAAETQYF
many	TRBV9	-	TRBJ2-3	16	TGTGCCAGCAGCGTAGAAGGCGGTGCTAGCACAGATACGCAGTATTTT	CASSVEGGASTDTQYF
many	TRBV11-3	-	TRBJ2-3	14	TGTGCCAGCAGCTTAGGTGCCCAGAGAGATACGCAGTATTTT	CASSLGAQRDTQYF
many	TRBV5-1	-	TRBJ2-7	13	TGCGCCAGCAGCTCCCTAACGGAGGGGGAGCAGTACTTC	CASSSLTEGEQYF
many	TRBV5-5	TRBD2	TRBJ2-1	16	TGTGCCAGCAGCTTGGACGGGACTAGCGCCTACAATGAGCAGTTCTTC	CASSLDGTSAYNEQFF
many	TRBV10-3	-	TRBJ2-7	14	TGTGCCATCAGTGATTTGGCGGGCCCGCCTGAGCAGTACTTC	CAISDLAGPPEQYF
many	TRBV2	TRBD1	TRBJ1-5	15	TGTGCCAGCAGTGATAGGACAGGGAACAATCAGCCCCAGCATTTT	CASSDRTGNNQPQHF
few	TRBV11-3	-	TRBJ2-1	13	TGTGCCAGCAGCAAAGGACTATTTGATGAGCAGTTCTTC	CASSKGLFDEQFF
many	TRBV5-1	TRBD2	TRBJ2-5	14	TGCGCCAGCAGCTTGGGTAACGGGAGGGAGACCCAGTACTTC	CASSLGNGRETQYF
many	TRBV6-5	-	TRBJ2-3	17	TGTGCCCGCGGAAGGCTAGGGTTCGGTCCCCACACAGATACGCAGTATTTT	CARGRLGFGPHTDTQYF
-	TRBV3-1	-	TRBJ1-2	14	TGTGCCAGCAGCTTGGACGGGGCCCTCTATGGCTACACCTTC	CASSLDGALYGYTF
many	TRBV7-9	TRBD2	TRBJ2-7	18	TGTGCCAGCAGCTTAGTCTTGTCGTGGACTAGCCGTTCCTACGAGCAGTACTTC	CASSLVLSWTSRSYEQYF
many	TRBV29-1	-	TRBJ2-1	16	TGCAGCGTTCCGAAATTGCCCGGGACCTTTTACAATGAGCAGTTCTTC	CSVPKLPGTFYNEQFF
-	TRBV28	TRBD2	TRBJ2-1	16	TGTGCCAGCGGCCCCTCCGGGACTAGCGGGAGCTTGGAGCAGTTCTTC	CASGPSGTSGSLEQFF
many	TRBV20-1	TRBD2	TRBJ2-5	13	TGCAGTGCACTTGGCCTAGCGGGAGAGACCCAGTACTTC	CSALGLAGETQYF
-	TRBV5-1	-	TRBJ1-6	13	TGCGCCAGCAGCTTGACAGGGAGTTCACCCCTCCACTTT	CASSLTGSSPLHF
many	TRBV5-6	TRBD2	TRBJ2-7	19	TGTGCCAGCAGCTCTGTCGATAGCGGGAGCGGGCGGAGAATCTACGAGCAGTACTTC	CASSSVDSGSGRRIYEQYF
many	TRBV29-1	-	TRBJ2-5	10	TGCAGCGTTGAGTCGGAGACCCAGTACTTC	CSVESETQYF
many	TRBV6-2/TRBV6-3	-	TRBJ2-3	18	TGTGCCAGCAGTTACTCGTCCCGTGGGGGATCGGACACAGATACGCAGTATTTT	CASSYSSRGGSDTDTQYF
few	TRBV12-3/TRBV12-4	TRBD1	TRBJ2-5	20	TGTGCCAGCAGTTTATTAGATTGCGAGGGGGACAGGTGGGGGTTGGAGACCCAGTACTTC	CASSLLDCEGDRWGLETQYF
many	TRBV5-5	TRBD2	TRBJ2-1	16	TGTGCCAGCAGCTTGGGCCGACTAGCTGGCCCCAATGAGCAGTTCTTC	CASSLGRLAGPNEQFF
many	TRBV3-1	-	TRBJ1-6	16	TGTGCCAGCAGCCAAGAAGGAGGGGTTGGTAATTCACCCCTCCACTTT	CASSQEGGVGNSPLHF
few	TRBV4-1	-	TRBJ2-3	18	TGCGCCAGCAGCCAAGGGCTGAATCAGGGCTTGGGCACAGATACGCAGTATTTT	CASSQGLNQGLGTDTQYF
many	TRBV2	TRBD2	TRBJ2-1	16	TGTGCCAGCAGCCCGAGACTAGCGGGAGTGGGAAATGAGCAGTTCTTC	CASSPRLAGVGNEQFF
many	TRBV6-5	TRBD1	TRBJ1-3	17	TGTGCCAGCAGTCTGAACGCAGGGACAGGGTCTGGAAACACCATATATTTT	CASSLNAGTGSGNTIYF
-	TRBV7-6	-	TRBJ1-2	13	TGTGCCAGCAGCTTAGATGCCCGTAGTGGCTACACCTTC	CASSLDARSGYTF
many	TRBV19	-	TRBJ2-7	11	TGTGCCAGTAGTACCATGGGGGAGCAGTACTTC	CASSTMGEQYF
many	TRBV15	TRBD1	TRBJ1-4	17	TGTGCCACCAGCAGAGAACGAGGGGGGACAGGCAATGAAAAACTGTTTTTT	CATSRERGGTGNEKLFF
many	TRBV12-3/TRBV12-4	-	TRBJ1-4	14	TGTGCCAGCAGCTCGGGGGTTTTGCGGGAAAAACTGTTTTTT	CASSSGVLREKLFF
many	TRBV19	-	TRBJ1-3	11	TGTGCCACCTACTCTGGAAACACCATATATTTT	CATYSGNTIYF
many	TRBV12-3/TRBV12-4	-	TRBJ1-4	15	TGTGCCACCAAATCTAGCGGGGCGGCTAATGAAAAACTGTTTTTT	CATKSSGAANEKLFF